This TCR beta chain was recorded in a study of blood T cell repertoires in COVID-19. Looking at the study overall: COVID-19 samples collected from the United States, Italy and Spain covered acute and convalescent phases. T cells, B-cell-depleted T cells, or PBMCs supplied cDNA or gDNA.

The authors' processing: For nucleated cells, counts were estimated from reference gene primer amplification. Method: immunoSEQ multiplex PCR; TCRdb's copy keeps in-frame clones and lacks some. V and J calls and clone size are as listed in that table; D and trimming were resolved from the DNA. The sample lists 130,000 or so clones; about 83% were seen once. V was cut by 1 base and J by 3 bases, with 4 bases left in between. Germline values: CDR1 LGHDT, CDR2 YNNKEL (reference sequence). This CDR3 is built from 12 residues. The J gene is TRBJ2-7, the V gene TRBV3-1 (or the pseudogene TRBV3-2); D unresolved. Sequencing input: peripheral blood. The receptor's source is a man older than 75 with active or convalescent COVID-19. CDR3 coding DNA: TGTGCCAGCAGCCAAGGAGACTACGAGCAGTACTTC. Translating it yields CASSQGDYEQYF.